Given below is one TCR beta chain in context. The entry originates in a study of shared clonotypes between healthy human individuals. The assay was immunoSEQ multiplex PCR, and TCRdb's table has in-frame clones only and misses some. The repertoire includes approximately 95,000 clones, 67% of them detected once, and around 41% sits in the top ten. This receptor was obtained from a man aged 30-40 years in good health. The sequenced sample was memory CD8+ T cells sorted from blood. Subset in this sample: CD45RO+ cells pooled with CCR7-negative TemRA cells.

CDR3 loop: CASRDLRDRAYEQYF. CDR3 sequence (DNA): TGTGCCAGCAGAGACCTCCGGGACAGGGCTTACGAGCAGTACTTC. J is TRBJ2-7 and V is TRBV2; the match to TRBD1 covers 9 bases. CDR3 size: 15 residues. J was trimmed by 4 bases and V by 6 bases; bases with no gene match: 10. The germline V gene encodes CDR1 SNHLY and CDR2 FYNNEI.